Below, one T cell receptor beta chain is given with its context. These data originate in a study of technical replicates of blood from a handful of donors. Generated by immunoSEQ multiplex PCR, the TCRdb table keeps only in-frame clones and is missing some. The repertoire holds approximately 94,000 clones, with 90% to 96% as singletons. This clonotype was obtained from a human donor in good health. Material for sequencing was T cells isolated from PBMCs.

For the CDR3, the DNA is TGTGCCAGCAGCTCGAGACTAGCGGGAGTGGTTTACGAGCAGTACTTC. Its protein product is CASSSRLAGVVYEQYF. The chain joins TRBV7-8 to TRBJ2-7, with TRBD2 matching over 12 bases. This CDR3 region has 16 residues. Germline V gene sequence: CDR1 SGHVS, CDR2 FQNEAQ. With V trimmed by 4 bases and J by 4 bases, 8 bases remained unmatched. Together with reference TRBV7-8 and TRBJ2-7, the CDR3 gives the full variable domain: GAGVSQSPRYKVAKRGQDVALRCDPISGHVSLFWYQQALGQGPEFLTYFQNEAQLDKSGLPSDRFFAERPEGSVSTLKIQRTQQEDSAVYLCASSSRLAGVVYEQYFGPGTRLTVT.